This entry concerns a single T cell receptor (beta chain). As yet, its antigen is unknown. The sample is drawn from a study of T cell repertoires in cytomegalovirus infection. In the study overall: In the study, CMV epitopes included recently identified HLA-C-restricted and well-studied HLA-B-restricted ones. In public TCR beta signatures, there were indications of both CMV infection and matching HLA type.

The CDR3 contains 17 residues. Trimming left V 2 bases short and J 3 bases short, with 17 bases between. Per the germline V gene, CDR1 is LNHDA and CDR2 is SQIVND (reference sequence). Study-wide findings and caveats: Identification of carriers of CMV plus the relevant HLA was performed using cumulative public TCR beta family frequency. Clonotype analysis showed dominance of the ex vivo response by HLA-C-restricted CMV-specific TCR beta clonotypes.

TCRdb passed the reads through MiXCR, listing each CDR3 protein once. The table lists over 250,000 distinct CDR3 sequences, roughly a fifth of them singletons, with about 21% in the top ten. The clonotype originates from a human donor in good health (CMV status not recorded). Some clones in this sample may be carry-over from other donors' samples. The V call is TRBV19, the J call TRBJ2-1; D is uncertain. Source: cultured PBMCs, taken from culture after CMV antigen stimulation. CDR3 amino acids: CASSISSWSSGYNEQFF. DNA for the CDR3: TGTGCCAGTAGTATATCCAGCTGGAGTTCCGGCTACAATGAGCAGTTCTTC.